This T cell receptor beta chain was obtained from a study of radiotherapy plus CTLA-4 blockade in lung cancer. Remarks on this clone: No antigen is known for it.

The V gene's germline CDR1 is SGHDN and CDR2 FVKESK. This CDR3 has 13 amino acids. Enrolled patients, whose metastatic non-small-cell lung cancer was chemo-refractory, received focal radiation plus CTLA-4 blockade with ipilimumab. Study observations and caveats: Researchers report tumor-derived TCR clones expanding in blood after radiotherapy plus ipilimumab.

TCRdb's table, derived via immunoSEQ multiplex PCR, lists solely in-frame clones and lacks some. The repertoire holds tens of thousands of clones, with roughly four fifths as singletons. The source was peripheral blood, collected from a patient treated with radiotherapy plus ipilimumab. V and J are TRBV14 and TRBJ2-5; no clear D gene. The DNA end is more similar to TRBJ2-7, so the J call may be wrong. The TCR sequence derives from a human donor with non-small cell lung cancer who had stable disease on radiotherapy plus ipilimumab. This chain's CDR3 is CASSRSAEYEQYF. CDR3 DNA: TGTGCCAGCAGTCGCTCAGCAGAATACGAGCAGTACTTC.